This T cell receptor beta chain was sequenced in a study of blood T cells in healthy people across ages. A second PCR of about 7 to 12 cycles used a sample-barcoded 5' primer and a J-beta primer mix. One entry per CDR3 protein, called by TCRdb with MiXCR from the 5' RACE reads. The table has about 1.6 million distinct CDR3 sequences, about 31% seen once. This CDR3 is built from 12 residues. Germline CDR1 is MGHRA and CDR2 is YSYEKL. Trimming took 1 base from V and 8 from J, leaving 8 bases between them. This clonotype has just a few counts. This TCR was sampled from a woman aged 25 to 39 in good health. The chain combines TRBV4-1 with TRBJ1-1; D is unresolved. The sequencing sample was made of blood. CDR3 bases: TGCGCCAGCAGCCAAGTTTCCCGGGAAGCTTTCTTT. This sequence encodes CASSQVSREAFF.